The subject of this entry is one T cell receptor (beta chain). This entry comes from a study of blood T cell repertoires in COVID-19. About the study: Collection of acute and convalescent COVID-19 samples took place in the United States, Italy and Spain.

Original handling: Reference gene primers were amplified, and this amplification served to estimate nucleated cell counts. Sequenced by immunoSEQ multiplex PCR; TCRdb stores in-frame clones only, minus some. That table furnishes V, J and clone size, whereas the DNA furnished D and trimming. This sample has 150,000 or so clones, with roughly 84% found just once. It was during active infection that Seattle patients were enrolled and then longitudinally followed. CDR1 and CDR2 from the germline V gene are LNHDA and SQIVND (reference sequence). V dropped 6 bases and J dropped 1; count of bases not matched to a gene: 4. The CDR3 consists of 14 residues.

This receptor was obtained from an older woman with COVID-19, enrolled during active disease. The specimen was peripheral blood. The chain employs TRBV19 and TRBJ1-1; 8 positions agree with TRBD1. CDR3 DNA: TGTGCCAGTAGCGAGGACAGGGCGAACACTGAAGCTTTCTTT. Translated, it gives CASSEDRANTEAFF.